This T cell receptor (beta chain) was retrieved from a study of T cell clonotyping in hematopoietic cell transplantation. Findings and caveats of the study: At the given depth, recipient repertoires were over 95% de novo clonotypes. Graft donor and pretransplant recipient Inverse Simpson Index values predicted broader posttransplant TCR diversity. CD4 and CD8 repertoire contributions could not be separated without sorting.

Samples: about 28 days before transplant, then days 30, 100 and 180 after. To note about this clone: Its antigen is not identified.

Per germline, CDR1 ENHRY and CDR2 SYGVKD. With 4 bases clipped from V and 0 bases from J, the junction kept 4 bases outside the gene matches. There are 17 residues in the CDR3. The repertoire was sequenced with immunoSEQ multiplex PCR; TCRdb's copy has only in-frame clones and lacks some. This sample has more than 850 clones, with more than 95% found just once. The TCR comes from a male patient younger than 35 who had an allogeneic stem cell transplant from a related donor, so the T cells may come from the graft donor. Some clones in this sample may be carry-over from other donors' samples. V and J are TRBV10-3 and TRBJ2-3; 13 positions match TRBD2. The sequenced sample was PBMCs, obtained 30 days after allogeneic stem cell transplant. This chain's CDR3 is CAISGLAGGFSTDTQYF. The CDR3 coding sequence is TGTGCCATCAGTGGACTAGCGGGAGGCTTTAGCACAGATACGCAGTATTTT.